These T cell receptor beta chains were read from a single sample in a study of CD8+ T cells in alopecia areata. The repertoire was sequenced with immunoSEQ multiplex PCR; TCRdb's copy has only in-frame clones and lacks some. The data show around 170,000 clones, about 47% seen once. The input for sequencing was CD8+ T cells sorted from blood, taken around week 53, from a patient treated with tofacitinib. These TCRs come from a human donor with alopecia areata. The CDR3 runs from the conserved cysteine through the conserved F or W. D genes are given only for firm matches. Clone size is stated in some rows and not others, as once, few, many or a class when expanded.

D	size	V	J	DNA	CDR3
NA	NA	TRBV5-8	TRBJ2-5	TGTGCCAGCCCTAAAGAGACCCAGTACTTC	CASPKETQYF
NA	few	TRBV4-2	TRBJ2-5	TGTGCCAGCAGCCAAGATTGGGGGGCCCAAGAGACCCAGTACTTC	CASSQDWGAQETQYF
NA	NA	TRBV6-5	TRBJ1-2	TGTGCCAGCAGTGCCGTTACCACAGGGCTTGGAGGCTACACCTTC	CASSAVTTGLGGYTF
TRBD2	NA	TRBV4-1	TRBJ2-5	TGCGCCAGCAGCCTCCGACTAGCGGAGGGGCCGGGGACCCAGTACTTC	CASSLRLAEGPGTQYF
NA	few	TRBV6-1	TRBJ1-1	TGTGCCAGCACCCCACCCGGACAGAACACTGAAGCTTTCTTT	CASTPPGQNTEAFF
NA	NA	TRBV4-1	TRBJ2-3	TGCGCCAGCAGCCAAGAGAGGACAGTAATCACAGATACGCAGTATTTT	CASSQERTVITDTQYF
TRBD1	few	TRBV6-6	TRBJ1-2	TGTGCCAGCAGTCCACAGGGGAACTATGGCTACACCTTC	CASSPQGNYGYTF
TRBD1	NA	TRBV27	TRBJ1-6	TGTGCCAGCAGCTCGACAGGGGGCAACTCACCCCTCCACTTT	CASSSTGGNSPLHF
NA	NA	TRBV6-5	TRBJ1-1	TGTGCCAGCAGTTTCATCAGGGACCCGGACACTGAAGCTTTCTTT	CASSFIRDPDTEAFF
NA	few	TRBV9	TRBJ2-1	TGTGCCAGCAGCGGGGGGGCCCCCTCCTACAATGAGCAGTTCTTC	CASSGGAPSYNEQFF
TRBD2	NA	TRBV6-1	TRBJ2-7	TGTGCCAGCAGTGAATGGACTCCGGGGGGTTACGAGCAGTACTTC	CASSEWTPGGYEQYF
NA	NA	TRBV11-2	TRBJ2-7	TGTGCCAGCAGCTTCCGGACAGCCCGAGGTGGCTACGAGCAGTACTTC	CASSFRTARGGYEQYF
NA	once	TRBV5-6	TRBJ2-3	TGTGCCAGCAGTTCAAACCTCAGGGCTCCCACAGATACGCAGTATTTT	CASSSNLRAPTDTQYF
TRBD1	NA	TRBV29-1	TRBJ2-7	TGCAGCGTTGAGGACAGGGGGCGCATCGAGCAGTACTTC	CSVEDRGRIEQYF
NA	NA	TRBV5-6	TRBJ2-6	TGTGCCAGCAACGCACCGGGCCAGTGGAGTTCTGGGGCCAACGTCCTGACTTTC	CASNAPGQWSSGANVLTF
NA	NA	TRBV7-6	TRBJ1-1	TGTGCCAGCAGCTTAGAATATAACACTGAAGCTTTCTTT	CASSLEYNTEAFF
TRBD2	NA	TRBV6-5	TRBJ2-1	TGTGCCAGCAGTTACCGCACTGCGGGGGGCCACAATGAGCAGTTCTTC	CASSYRTAGGHNEQFF
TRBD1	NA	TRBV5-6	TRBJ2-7	TGTGCCAGCAGCGCCCTCCGGGACAGCTACGAGCAGTACTTC	CASSALRDSYEQYF
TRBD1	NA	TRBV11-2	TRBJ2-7	TGTGCCAGCAGCTTCCGGGACAGGTACTCCTACGAGCAGTACTTC	CASSFRDRYSYEQYF
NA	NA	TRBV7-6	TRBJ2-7	TGTGCCAGCAGCTTAGGGCCTCTCTACGAGCAGTACTTC	CASSLGPLYEQYF
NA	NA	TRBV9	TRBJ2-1	TGTGCCAGCAGCGTAGGGGGCGGACCCAATGAGCAGTTCTTC	CASSVGGGPNEQFF
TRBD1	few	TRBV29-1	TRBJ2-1	TGCAGCGTTGAAGGGGGACAGGGGGCAAGTGAGCAGTTCTTC	CSVEGGQGASEQFF
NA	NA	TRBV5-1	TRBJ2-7	TGCGCCAGCAGCACCGGGACACTGACCTCCTACGAGCAGTACTTC	CASSTGTLTSYEQYF
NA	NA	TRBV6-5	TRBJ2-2	TGTGCCAGCAGTTACGTAGGGGCCGGGGAGCTGTTTTTT	CASSYVGAGELFF
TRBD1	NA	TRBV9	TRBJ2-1	TGTGCCAGCAGCGGGACAGGGGGCCTTTCCTACAATGAGCAGTTCTTC	CASSGTGGLSYNEQFF
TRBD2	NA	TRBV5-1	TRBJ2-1	TGCGCCAGCAGCGTGGGACTAGCGAGCTTCTACAATGAGCAGTTCTTC	CASSVGLASFYNEQFF
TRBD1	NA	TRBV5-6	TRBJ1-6	TGTGCCAGCAGCTTGGTAAGACAGGGGGCCTCGTCCTATAATTCACCCCTCCACTTT	CASSLVRQGASSYNSPLHF
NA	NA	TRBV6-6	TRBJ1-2	TGTGCCAGCAGTTACGGCGGCCGCCTTAACTATGGCTACACCTTC	CASSYGGRLNYGYTF
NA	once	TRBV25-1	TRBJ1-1	TGTGCCAGCAGTGAATCTACTAACACTGAAGCTTTCTTT	CASSESTNTEAFF
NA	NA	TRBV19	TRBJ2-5	TGTGCCAGTAGTATATTTCCTCAAGAGACCCAGTACTTC	CASSIFPQETQYF
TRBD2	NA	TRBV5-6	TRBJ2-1	TGTGCCAGCAGCTTGCTAGCGGGGAACTACGGTGAGCAGTTCTTC	CASSLLAGNYGEQFF
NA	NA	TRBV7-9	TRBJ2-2	TGTGCCAGCAGCGGACTACCGACCGGGGAGCTGTTTTTT	CASSGLPTGELFF
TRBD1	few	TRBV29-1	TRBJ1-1	TGCAGCGTTGGGCTTACAGGGGCCACTGAAGCTTTCTTT	CSVGLTGATEAFF
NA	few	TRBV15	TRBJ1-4	TGTGCCACCAGCAGAGTCTATGGGGCTAATGAAAAACTGTTTTTT	CATSRVYGANEKLFF
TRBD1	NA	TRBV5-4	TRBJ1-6	TGTGCCAGCAGCGCCAGACAGGGGAGTAATTCACCCCTCCACTTT	CASSARQGSNSPLHF
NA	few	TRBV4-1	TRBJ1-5	TGCGCCAGCAGCCAAGATCAATATAGCAATCAGCCCCAGCATTTT	CASSQDQYSNQPQHF
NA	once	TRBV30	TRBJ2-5	TGTGCCTGGAGTCACGGGACACCCACGGAGACCCAGTACTTC	CAWSHGTPTETQYF
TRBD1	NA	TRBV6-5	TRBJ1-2	TGTGCCAGCAGTTACTCGGAGGGGGCGGAGGGCTACACCTTC	CASSYSEGAEGYTF
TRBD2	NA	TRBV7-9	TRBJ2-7	TGTGCCAGCAGCTTAAGGCCTAGCGGCTACGAGCAGTACTTC	CASSLRPSGYEQYF
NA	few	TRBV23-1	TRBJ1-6	TGCGCCAGCAGTCAATCAGGCCCCGCTCAGGGGAAATCACCCCTCCACTTT	CASSQSGPAQGKSPLHF
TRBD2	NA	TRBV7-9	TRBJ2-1	TGTGCCAGCAGCTTAGGTCCCGGGGGGAGAAATGAGCAGTTCTTC	CASSLGPGGRNEQFF
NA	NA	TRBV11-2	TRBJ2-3	TGTGCCAGCAGCTTAATGGCCAGTACCTTGAGAGATACGCAGTATTTT	CASSLMASTLRDTQYF
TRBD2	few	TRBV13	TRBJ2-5	TGTGCCAGCAGCCCCCGACTAGCGGGGGCCGGGGAGACCCAGTACTTC	CASSPRLAGAGETQYF